This TCR beta chain was sequenced during a study of blood T cell repertoires in COVID-19. Looking at the study overall: Donors in the United States, Italy and Spain gave samples during acute or convalescent COVID-19. Sample material is recorded as cDNA or gDNA derived from T cells, B-cell-depleted T cells, or PBMCs.

The CDR3 spans 16 residues. The germline V gene has CDR1 MNHEY and CDR2 SMNVEV (reference sequence). With 6 bases removed from V and 0 bases from J, the gap between germline ends came to 14 bases. TCRdb keeps only in-frame clones here, not all; method: immunoSEQ multiplex PCR. The sample shows 300,000 to 400,000 clones, under 95% of them seen only once. This clone was counted between two and nine times. The TCR was taken from a woman between 18 and 29 years old who had recovered from COVID-19. Sequenced input: peripheral blood. The chain joins TRBV27 to TRBJ1-4; D is ambiguous. The CDR3 sequence: CASRVSLQSTNEKLFF. In DNA, the CDR3 is TGTGCCAGCAGGGTTTCCCTACAGTCAACTAATGAAAAACTGTTTTTT.